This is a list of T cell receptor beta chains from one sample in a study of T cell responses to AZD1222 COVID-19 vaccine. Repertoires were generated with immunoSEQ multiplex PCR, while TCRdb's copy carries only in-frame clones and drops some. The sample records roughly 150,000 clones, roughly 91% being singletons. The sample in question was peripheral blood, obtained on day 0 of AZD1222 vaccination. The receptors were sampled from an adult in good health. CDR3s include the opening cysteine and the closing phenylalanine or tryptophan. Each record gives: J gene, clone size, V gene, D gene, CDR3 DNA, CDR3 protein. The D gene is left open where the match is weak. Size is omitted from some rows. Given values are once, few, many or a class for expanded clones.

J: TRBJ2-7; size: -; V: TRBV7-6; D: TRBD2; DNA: TGTGCCAGCAGCCCAGGGACTAGCGGGAGCTACGAGCAGTACTTC; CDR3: CASSPGTSGSYEQYF
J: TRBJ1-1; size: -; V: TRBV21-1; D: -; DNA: TGTGCCAGCAGCACTCTAACAGGGGGCACTGAAGCTTTCTTT; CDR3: CASSTLTGGTEAFF
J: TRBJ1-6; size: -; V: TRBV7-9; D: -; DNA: TGTGCCAGCTCCCTGAACAGCGGAGGGGATTCACCCCTCCACTTT; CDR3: CASSLNSGGDSPLHF
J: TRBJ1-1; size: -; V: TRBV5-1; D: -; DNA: TGCGCCAGCAGCTTGATAGGGGGTGAGACTGAAGCTTTCTTT; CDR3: CASSLIGGETEAFF
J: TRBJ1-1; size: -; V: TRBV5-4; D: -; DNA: TGTGCCAGCAGCCTCGGGAGGGGAGACACTGAAGCTTTCTTT; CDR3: CASSLGRGDTEAFF
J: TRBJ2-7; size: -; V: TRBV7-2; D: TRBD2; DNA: TGTGCCAGCAGCCCATCTCAAGCGGGAGTAGGCGAGCAGTACTTC; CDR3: CASSPSQAGVGEQYF
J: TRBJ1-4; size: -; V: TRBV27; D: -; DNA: TGTGCCAGCAGTCTAACAGGACCCAATGAAAAACTGTTTTTT; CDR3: CASSLTGPNEKLFF
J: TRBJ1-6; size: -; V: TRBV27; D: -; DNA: TGTGCCAGCAGTTTCGGGAGGAAAGGATATAATTCACCCCTCCACTTT; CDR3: CASSFGRKGYNSPLHF
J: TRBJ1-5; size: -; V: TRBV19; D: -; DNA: TGTGCCAGTAGGGACCAAGGCGTGGAACAGCCCCAGCATTTT; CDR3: CASRDQGVEQPQHF
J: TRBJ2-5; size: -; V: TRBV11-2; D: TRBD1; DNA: TGTGCCAGCCAGGGGGGCAGGGGGCGCAAAGCCCGAGAGACCCAGTACTTC; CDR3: CASQGGRGRKARETQYF
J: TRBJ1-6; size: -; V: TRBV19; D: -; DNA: TGTGCCAGTTCCAGGGGTAAAGGATCACCCCTCCACTTT; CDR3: CASSRGKGSPLHF
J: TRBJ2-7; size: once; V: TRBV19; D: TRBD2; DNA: TGTGCCAGTCAGGCACTAGCGGGAGGCGACGAGCAGTACTTC; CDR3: CASQALAGGDEQYF
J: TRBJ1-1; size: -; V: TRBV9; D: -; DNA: TGTGCCAGCAGCCCGAGTGGGGGGCGCAGTATGAACACTGAAGCTTTCTTT; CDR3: CASSPSGGRSMNTEAFF
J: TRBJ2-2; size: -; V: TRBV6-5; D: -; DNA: TGTGCCAGCAGTTACTCGGACACCAACACCGGGGAGCTGTTTTTT; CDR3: CASSYSDTNTGELFF
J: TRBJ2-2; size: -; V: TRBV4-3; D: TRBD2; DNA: TGCGCCAGCAGCCAATTCTCAAACGGGAGGGCGGGGACCGGGGAGCTGTTTTTT; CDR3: CASSQFSNGRAGTGELFF
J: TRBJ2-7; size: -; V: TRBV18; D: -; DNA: TGTGCCAGCTCACCGCCTGGACTCTCCTACGAGCAGTACTTC; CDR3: CASSPPGLSYEQYF
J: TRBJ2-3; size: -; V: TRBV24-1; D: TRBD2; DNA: TGTGCCACCAGTGGTAATGACCCAGCGGGGGGCAACACAGATACGCAGTATTTT; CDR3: CATSGNDPAGGNTDTQYF
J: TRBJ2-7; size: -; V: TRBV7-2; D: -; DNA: TGTGCCAGCAGCTTAGCCGGTCCGGCTCCCAGTGAGGAGCAGTACTTC; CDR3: CASSLAGPAPSEEQYF
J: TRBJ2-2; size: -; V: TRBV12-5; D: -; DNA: TGTGCTAGTGGCCCTAGGCCCGGGGAGCTGTTTTTT; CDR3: CASGPRPGELFF
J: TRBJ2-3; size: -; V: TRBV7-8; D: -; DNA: TGTGCCAGCAGCTTACTGGGGGGCCCACACCCTAGCACAGATACGCAGTATTTT; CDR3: CASSLLGGPHPSTDTQYF
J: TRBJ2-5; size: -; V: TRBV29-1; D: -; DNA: TGCAGCGTTGAAGGGGCAAGGGCCGAAGAGACCCAGTACTTC; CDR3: CSVEGARAEETQYF
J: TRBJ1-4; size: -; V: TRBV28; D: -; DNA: TGTGCCAGCAGTTTAGGGGGGCCGGGGAATGAAAAACTGTTTTTT; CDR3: CASSLGGPGNEKLFF
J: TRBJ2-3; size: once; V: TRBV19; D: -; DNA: TGTGCCAGTACTCCGAGGGGGTCAGATACGCAGTATTTT; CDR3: CASTPRGSDTQYF
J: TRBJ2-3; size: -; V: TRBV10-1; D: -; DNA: TGCGCCAGCAGTGACAGGCGGGGGCATACGCAGTATTTT; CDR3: CASSDRRGHTQYF
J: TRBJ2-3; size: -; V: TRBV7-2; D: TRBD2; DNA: TGTGCCAGCAGCCCCCATAGGATGGGGGGGTTATTTGTTTTT; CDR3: CASSPHRMGGLFVF
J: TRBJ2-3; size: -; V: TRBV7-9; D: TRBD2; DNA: TGTGCCAGCAGCCCCTCTAGCGGGAGTGTCGATACGCAGTATTTT; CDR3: CASSPSSGSVDTQYF
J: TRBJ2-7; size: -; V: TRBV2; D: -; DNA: TGTGCCAGCATCTCCACGGGGTCCCCCAGCGAGCAGTACTTC; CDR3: CASISTGSPSEQYF
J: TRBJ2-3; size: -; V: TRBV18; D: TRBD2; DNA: TGTGCCAGCTCAGGCTACCAAGCGGGGGGCGTCCTCACAGATACGCAGTATTTT; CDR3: CASSGYQAGGVLTDTQYF
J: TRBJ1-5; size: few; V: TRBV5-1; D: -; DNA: TGCGCCAGCAGCTTAGGGGAGTTCGGTCAGCCCCAGCATTTT; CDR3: CASSLGEFGQPQHF
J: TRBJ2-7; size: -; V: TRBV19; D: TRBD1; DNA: TGTGCCAGTAGTCGGACAGGGGGGATGTACGAGCAGTACTTC; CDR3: CASSRTGGMYEQYF
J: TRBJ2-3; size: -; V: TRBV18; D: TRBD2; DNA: TGTGCCAGCTCACTGGGACTAGCGCGCACAGATACGCAGTATTTT; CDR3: CASSLGLARTDTQYF
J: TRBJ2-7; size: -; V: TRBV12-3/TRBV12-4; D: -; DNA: TGTGCCAGCAGTCTGGACGGCACCTACGAGCAGTACTTC; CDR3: CASSLDGTYEQYF
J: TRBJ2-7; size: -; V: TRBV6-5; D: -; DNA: TGTGCCAGCAAACGGGTCGAGGGAGCCTACGAGCAGTACTTC; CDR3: CASKRVEGAYEQYF
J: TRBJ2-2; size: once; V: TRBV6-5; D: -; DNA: TGTGCCAGCAGCCCGGATAGTAGAAGGGCCGGGGAGCTGTTTTTT; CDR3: CASSPDSRRAGELFF
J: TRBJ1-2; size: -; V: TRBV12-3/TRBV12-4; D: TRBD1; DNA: TGTGCCAGCAGCAAGGGACAGCCCTATGGCTACACCTTC; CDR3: CASSKGQPYGYTF
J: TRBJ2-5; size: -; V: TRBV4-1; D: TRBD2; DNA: TGCGCCAGCAGCCCCCGGGACTACGGGACCCAGTACTTC; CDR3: CASSPRDYGTQYF
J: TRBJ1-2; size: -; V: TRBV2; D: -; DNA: TGTGCCAGCCTGGGACAAGGCTATGGCTACACCTTC; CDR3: CASLGQGYGYTF
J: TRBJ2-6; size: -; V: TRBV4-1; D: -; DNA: TGCGCCAGCAGCCAAGGTCGTAATCCTCCCGGGGCCAACGTCCTGACTTTC; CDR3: CASSQGRNPPGANVLTF
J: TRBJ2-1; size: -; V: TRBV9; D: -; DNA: TGTGCCAGCAGCCCGTTCTTGGGACACCTTTCCTACAATGAGCAGTTCTTC; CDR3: CASSPFLGHLSYNEQFF
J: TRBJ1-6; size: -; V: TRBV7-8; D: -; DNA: TGTGCCAGCAGCCCCTCCGGGACTTCCAATTCACCCCTCCACTTT; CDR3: CASSPSGTSNSPLHF
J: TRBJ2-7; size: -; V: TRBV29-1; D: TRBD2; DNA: TGCAGCGTTGTCGGGCTAGCGGGAGGATTTTCCTACGAGCAGTACTTC; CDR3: CSVVGLAGGFSYEQYF